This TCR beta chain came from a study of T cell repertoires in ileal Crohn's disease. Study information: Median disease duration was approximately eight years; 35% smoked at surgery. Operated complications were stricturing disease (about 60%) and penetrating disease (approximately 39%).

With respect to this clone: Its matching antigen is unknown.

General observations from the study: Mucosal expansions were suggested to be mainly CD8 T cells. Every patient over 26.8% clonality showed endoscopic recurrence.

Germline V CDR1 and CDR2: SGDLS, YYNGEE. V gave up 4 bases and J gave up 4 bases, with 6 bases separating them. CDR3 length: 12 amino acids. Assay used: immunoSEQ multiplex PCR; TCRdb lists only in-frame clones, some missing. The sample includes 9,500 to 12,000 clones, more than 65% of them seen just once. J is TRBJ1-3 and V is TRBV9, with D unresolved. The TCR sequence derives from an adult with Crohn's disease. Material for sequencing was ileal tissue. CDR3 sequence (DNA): TGTGCCAGCAGCACACAGGGAAACACCATATATTTT. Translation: CASSTQGNTIYF. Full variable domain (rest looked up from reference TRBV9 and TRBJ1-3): DSGVTQTPKHLITATGQRVTLRCSPRSGDLSVYWYQQSLDQGLQFLIQYYNGEERAKGNILERFSAQQFPDLHSELNLSSLELGDSALYFCASSTQGNTIYFGEGSWLTVV.